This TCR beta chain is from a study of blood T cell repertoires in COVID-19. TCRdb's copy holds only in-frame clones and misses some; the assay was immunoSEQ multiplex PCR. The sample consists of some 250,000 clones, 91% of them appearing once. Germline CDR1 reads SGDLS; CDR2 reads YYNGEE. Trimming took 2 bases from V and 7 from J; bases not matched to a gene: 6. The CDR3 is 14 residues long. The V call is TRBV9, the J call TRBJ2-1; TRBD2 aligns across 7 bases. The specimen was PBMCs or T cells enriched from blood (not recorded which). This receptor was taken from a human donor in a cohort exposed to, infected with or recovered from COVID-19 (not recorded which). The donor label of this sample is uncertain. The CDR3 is CASSVGGGTNEQFF. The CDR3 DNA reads TGTGCCAGCAGCGTCGGCGGGGGTACGAATGAGCAGTTCTTC.